These T cell receptor beta chains were read from a single sample in a study of blood T cell repertoires in COVID-19. Clones were sequenced by immunoSEQ multiplex PCR, and TCRdb holds only the in-frame ones, with some missing. The sample carries roughly 95,000 clones, roughly 87% recorded once. The sample consisted of peripheral blood. These receptors came from an elderly man with acute or convalescent COVID-19. Both conserved end residues are part of each CDR3. The D gene is left open where the match is weak. Clone size, where shown, is once, few, many, or a class for clones that have expanded.

size | J | D | V | CDR3 | DNA
NA | TRBJ2-7 | NA | TRBV7-6 | CASSVNRYSYEQYF | TGTGCCAGCAGCGTTAACAGGTATTCCTACGAGCAGTACTTC
NA | TRBJ1-2 | NA | TRBV5-1 | CASSSPRRHGYTF | TGCGCCAGCAGCTCACCAAGGCGGCATGGCTACACCTTC
NA | TRBJ1-5 | TRBD1 | TRBV7-2 | CASSSDRANQPQHF | TGTGCCAGCAGCTCGGACAGGGCCAATCAGCCCCAGCATTTT
NA | TRBJ1-2 | TRBD1 | TRBV2 | CASSGQGNYGYTF | TGTGCCAGCAGTGGACAGGGTAACTATGGCTACACCTTC
once | TRBJ1-2 | TRBD1 | TRBV2 | CASLYRDRSNYGYTF | TGTGCCAGCCTTTACCGGGACAGGAGTAACTATGGCTACACCTTC
NA | TRBJ2-5 | TRBD1 | TRBV5-1 | CASSLTGGEETQYF | TGCGCCAGCAGCTTGACAGGGGGCGAAGAGACCCAGTACTTC
NA | TRBJ2-7 | NA | TRBV19 | CASSDRYEQYF | TGTGCCAGTAGTGACAGATACGAGCAGTACTTC
NA | TRBJ1-1 | NA | TRBV11-2 | CASSLVSQKNTEAFF | TGTGCCAGCAGCTTAGTTAGCCAGAAGAACACTGAAGCTTTCTTT
NA | TRBJ2-3 | NA | TRBV27 | CASSLDRPTDTQYF | TGTGCCAGCAGCCTAGACAGGCCCACAGATACGCAGTATTTT
NA | TRBJ2-2 | NA | TRBV18 | CASSPLRGTGELFF | TGTGCCAGCTCACCGCTTAGGGGAACCGGGGAGCTGTTTTTT
few | TRBJ1-6 | NA | TRBV11-3 | CASSLGQAGSPLHF | TGTGCCAGCAGCTTAGGACAGGCTGGTTCACCCCTCCACTTT
NA | TRBJ2-2 | NA | TRBV2 | CASSRHTGELFF | TGTGCCAGCAGCAGGCATACCGGGGAGCTGTTTTTT
NA | TRBJ2-1 | NA | TRBV4-1 | CASSQDRVWEQFF | TGCGCCAGCAGCCAAGATCGAGTATGGGAGCAGTTCTTC
NA | TRBJ2-1 | NA | TRBV13 | CASSHWGGAYSYNEQFF | TGTGCCAGCAGCCACTGGGGGGGGGCCTACTCCTACAATGAGCAGTTCTTC
NA | TRBJ2-2 | TRBD1 | TRBV10-2 | CASSDPRGGQGTNTGELFF | TGCGCCAGCAGTGACCCGAGGGGGGGACAGGGAACGAACACCGGGGAGCTGTTTTTT
NA | TRBJ2-5 | TRBD2 | TRBV5-5 | CASSFRTSGETQETQYF | TGTGCCAGCAGCTTTCGGACTAGCGGGGAAACACAAGAGACCCAGTACTTC
NA | TRBJ2-6 | NA | TRBV9 | CASSVSQGSLYSGANVLTF | TGTGCCAGCAGCGTATCCCAGGGCAGCTTATACTCTGGGGCCAACGTCCTGACTTTC
NA | TRBJ1-6 | NA | TRBV30 | CAWSVGGDNSPLHF | TGTGCCTGGAGCGTGGGGGGGGATAATTCACCCCTCCACTTT
NA | TRBJ1-1 | TRBD1 | TRBV6-6 | CASSPPTGVGLF | TGTGCCAGCAGCCCGCCGACAGGGGTCGGTCTCTTT
NA | TRBJ2-1 | NA | TRBV6-4 | CASSESRGRGNEQFF | TGTGCCAGCAGTGAGAGTCGGGGGAGGGGGAATGAGCAGTTCTTC
NA | TRBJ2-7 | TRBD1 | TRBV7-2 | CASSLTGGNTYEQYF | TGTGCCAGCAGCTTAACAGGGGGCAATACCTACGAGCAGTACTTC
few | TRBJ2-7 | NA | TRBV7-2 | CASSFGGQLSYEQYF | TGTGCCAGCAGCTTCGGGGGACAGCTTTCCTACGAGCAGTACTTC
NA | TRBJ2-2 | TRBD1 | TRBV5-4 | CASSPGNRGITGELFF | TGTGCCAGCAGCCCAGGTAACAGGGGAATCACCGGGGAGCTGTTTTTT
NA | TRBJ2-5 | TRBD2 | TRBV28 | CASRRTSGGIETQYF | TGTGCCAGCAGACGGACTAGCGGGGGGATAGAGACCCAGTACTTC
NA | TRBJ1-6 | NA | TRBV5-4 | CASSGTMVNSPLHF | TGTGCCAGCAGTGGGACAATGGTGAATTCACCCCTCCACTTT
NA | TRBJ1-5 | NA | TRBV6-1 | CASSDQVEKPQHF | TGTGCCAGCAGTGACCAGGTAGAAAAGCCCCAGCATTTT
NA | TRBJ1-1 | NA | TRBV10-3 | CAIGTGNTEAFF | TGTGCCATCGGAACGGGGAACACTGAAGCTTTCTTT
NA | TRBJ1-2 | TRBD1 | TRBV6-5 | CASSYDRTGSYGYTF | TGTGCCAGCAGTTACGATAGGACAGGGAGTTACGGCTACACCTTC
once | TRBJ2-4 | TRBD1 | TRBV19 | CASSSRQGAMSGNIQYF | TGTGCCAGTAGTTCAAGACAGGGGGCTATGTCGGGAAACATTCAGTACTTC
NA | TRBJ2-3 | TRBD2 | TRBV27 | CASSLAASGKITDTQYF | TGTGCCAGCAGTTTAGCGGCTAGCGGGAAAATCACAGATACGCAGTATTTT
NA | TRBJ1-5 | NA | TRBV28 | CASRGDTRFNQPQHF | TGTGCCAGCAGAGGGGACACGCGGTTCAATCAGCCCCAGCATTTT
few | TRBJ1-1 | NA | TRBV10-3 | CAISEATANTEAFF | TGTGCCATCAGTGAAGCGACGGCGAACACTGAAGCTTTCTTT
NA | TRBJ2-7 | TRBD2 | TRBV29-1 | CSVGGAGGSYEQYF | TGCAGCGTTGGGGGGGCGGGAGGCTCCTACGAGCAGTACTTC
NA | TRBJ2-7 | TRBD1 | TRBV27 | CASSFQGANYEQYF | TGTGCCAGCAGTTTCCAGGGGGCCAACTACGAGCAGTACTTC
once | TRBJ1-5 | TRBD1 | TRBV7-8 | CASSLASGGRQPQHF | TGTGCCAGCAGCTTAGCCTCAGGGGGGCGTCAGCCCCAGCATTTT
NA | TRBJ1-4 | NA | TRBV7-2 | CASSLGSGAKLFF | TGTGCCAGCAGCTTAGGATCAGGGGCGAAACTGTTTTTT
once | TRBJ2-2 | TRBD1 | TRBV28 | CASSLRGTGLGELFF | TGTGCCAGCAGCCTGAGGGGGACAGGGCTCGGGGAGCTGTTTTTT
once | TRBJ2-7 | TRBD1 | TRBV28 | CAPTSETGGSYEQYF | TGTGCCCCTACCTCCGAGACAGGGGGCTCATACGAGCAGTACTTC
NA | TRBJ1-3 | TRBD1 | TRBV19 | CASRGQGSFSGNTIYF | TGTGCCAGTAGGGGACAGGGGTCCTTCTCTGGAAACACCATATATTTT
NA | TRBJ2-2 | NA | TRBV7-2 | CASTLTAVGAGELFF | TGTGCCAGCACCCTGACAGCCGTGGGCGCCGGGGAGCTGTTTTTT
NA | TRBJ1-4 | NA | TRBV5-1 | CASSLTAGSANEKLFF | TGCGCCAGCAGCTTGACGGCAGGCTCGGCTAATGAAAAACTGTTTTTT
NA | TRBJ2-7 | NA | TRBV2 | CASFKGPGSTYEQYF | TGTGCCAGCTTCAAAGGCCCAGGGTCCACCTACGAGCAGTACTTC
NA | TRBJ1-5 | NA | TRBV7-2 | CASSLVEGYQPQHF | TGTGCCAGCAGCTTAGTGGAGGGGTATCAGCCCCAGCATTTT
NA | TRBJ1-4 | TRBD1 | TRBV6-2/TRBV6-3 | CASSRDDRDNEKLFF | TGTGCCAGCAGCCGGGATGACAGGGATAATGAAAAACTGTTTTTT
NA | TRBJ2-7 | NA | TRBV13 | CASSFQGLSEQYF | TGTGCCAGCAGCTTCCAGGGCCTCAGCGAGCAGTACTTC
NA | TRBJ1-2 | TRBD1 | TRBV28 | CASSLGQASGGYTF | TGTGCCAGCAGTTTGGGACAGGCATCGGGAGGCTACACCTTC